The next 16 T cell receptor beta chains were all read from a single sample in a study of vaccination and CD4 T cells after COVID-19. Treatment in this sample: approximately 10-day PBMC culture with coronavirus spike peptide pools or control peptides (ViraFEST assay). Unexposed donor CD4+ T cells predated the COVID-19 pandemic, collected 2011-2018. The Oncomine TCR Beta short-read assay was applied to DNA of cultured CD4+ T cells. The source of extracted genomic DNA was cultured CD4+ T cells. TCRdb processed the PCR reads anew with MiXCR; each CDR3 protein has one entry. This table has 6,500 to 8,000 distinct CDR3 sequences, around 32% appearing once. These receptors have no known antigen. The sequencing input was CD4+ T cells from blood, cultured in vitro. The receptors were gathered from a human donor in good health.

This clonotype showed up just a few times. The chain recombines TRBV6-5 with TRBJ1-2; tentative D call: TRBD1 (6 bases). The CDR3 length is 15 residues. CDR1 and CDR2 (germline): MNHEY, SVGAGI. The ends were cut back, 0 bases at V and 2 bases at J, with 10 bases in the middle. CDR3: CASSYSRGGNYGYTF. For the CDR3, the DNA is TGTGCCAGCAGTTACTCGAGGGGGGGCAACTATGGCTACACCTTC.

The CDR3 coding sequence is TGTGCCAGCAGCTCCAGTGGGAGGGGTTCGGGTCAGCCCCAGCATTTT. Its protein is CASSSSGRGSGQPQHF. The chain joins TRBV7-8 to TRBJ1-5; D perhaps matches TRBD1 (5 bases). This CDR3 comprises 16 residues. V was cut by 4 bases and J by 6 bases, with 19 bases left in between. Germline V gene data show CDR1 as SGHVS and CDR2 as FQNEAQ.

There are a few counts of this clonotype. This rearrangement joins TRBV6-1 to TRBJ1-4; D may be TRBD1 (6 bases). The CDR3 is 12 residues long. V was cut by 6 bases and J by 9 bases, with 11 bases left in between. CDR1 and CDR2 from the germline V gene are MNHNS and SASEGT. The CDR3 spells CASSFGQQKLFF. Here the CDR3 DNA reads TGTGCCAGCAGCTTCGGACAGCAAAAACTGTTTTTT.

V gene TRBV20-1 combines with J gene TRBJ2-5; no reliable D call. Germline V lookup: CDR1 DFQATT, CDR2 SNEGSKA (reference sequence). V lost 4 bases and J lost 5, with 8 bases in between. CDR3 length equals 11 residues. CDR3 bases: TGCAGTGCTAAACAACTCGAGACCCAGTACTTC. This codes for CSAKQLETQYF.

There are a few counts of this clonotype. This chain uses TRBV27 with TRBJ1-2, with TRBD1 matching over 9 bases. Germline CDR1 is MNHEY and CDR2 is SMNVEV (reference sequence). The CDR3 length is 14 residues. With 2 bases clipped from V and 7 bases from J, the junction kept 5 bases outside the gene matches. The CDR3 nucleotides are TGTGCCAGCAGTTTACACAGGGGGCTCGCTGGCTACACCTTC. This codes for CASSLHRGLAGYTF.

CDR3 sequence (DNA): TGTGCCAGCGGAGGGGCTACTAGCGGGCCACTCAATGAGCAGTTCTTC. Translating gives CASGGATSGPLNEQFF. The V call is TRBV7-6, the J call TRBJ2-1; 9 bases are shared with TRBD2. CDR1 and CDR2 (germline): SGHVS, FNYEAQ. The CDR3 runs 16 residues. Trimming took 8 bases from V and 6 from J; bases not matched to a gene: 14.

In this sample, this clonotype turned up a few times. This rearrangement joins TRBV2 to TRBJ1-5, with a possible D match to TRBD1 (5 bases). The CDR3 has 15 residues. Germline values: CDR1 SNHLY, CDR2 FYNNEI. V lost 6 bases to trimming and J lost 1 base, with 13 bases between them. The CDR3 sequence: CASSPGTASNQPQHF. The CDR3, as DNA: TGTGCCAGCAGCCCCGGGACGGCAAGCAATCAGCCCCAGCATTTT.

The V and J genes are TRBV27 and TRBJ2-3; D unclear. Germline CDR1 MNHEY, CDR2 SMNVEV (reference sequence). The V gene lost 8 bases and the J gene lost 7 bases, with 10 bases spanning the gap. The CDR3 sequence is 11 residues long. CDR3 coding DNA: TGTGCCAGCGGCGATTTGTATACGCAGTATTTT. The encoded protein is CASGDLYTQYF.

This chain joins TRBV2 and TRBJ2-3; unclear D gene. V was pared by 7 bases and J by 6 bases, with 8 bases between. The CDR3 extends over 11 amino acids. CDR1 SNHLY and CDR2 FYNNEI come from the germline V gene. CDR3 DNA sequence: TGTGCCAGCATTAAACAGGATACGCAGTATTTT. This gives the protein CASIKQDTQYF.

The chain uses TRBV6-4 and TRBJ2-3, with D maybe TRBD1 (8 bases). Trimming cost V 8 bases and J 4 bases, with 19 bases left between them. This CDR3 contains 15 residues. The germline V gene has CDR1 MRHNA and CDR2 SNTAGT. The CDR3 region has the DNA TGTGCCAGCGCGCTACAGGGGGAGGGCCCAGATACGCAGTATTTT. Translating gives CASALQGEGPDTQYF.

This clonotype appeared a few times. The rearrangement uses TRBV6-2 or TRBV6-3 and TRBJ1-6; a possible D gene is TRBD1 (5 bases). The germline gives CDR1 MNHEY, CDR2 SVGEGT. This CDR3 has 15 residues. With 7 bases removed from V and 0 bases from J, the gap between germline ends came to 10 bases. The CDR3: CASKRGSSYNSPLHF. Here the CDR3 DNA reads TGTGCCAGCAAGCGGGGGAGCTCCTATAATTCACCCCTCCACTTT.

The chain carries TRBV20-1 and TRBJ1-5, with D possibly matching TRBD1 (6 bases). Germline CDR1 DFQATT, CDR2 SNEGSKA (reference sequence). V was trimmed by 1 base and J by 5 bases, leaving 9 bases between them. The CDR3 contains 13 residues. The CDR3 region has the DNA TGCAGTGCTAGAGGTTCAGGGGATCAGCCCCAGCATTTT. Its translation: CSARGSGDQPQHF.

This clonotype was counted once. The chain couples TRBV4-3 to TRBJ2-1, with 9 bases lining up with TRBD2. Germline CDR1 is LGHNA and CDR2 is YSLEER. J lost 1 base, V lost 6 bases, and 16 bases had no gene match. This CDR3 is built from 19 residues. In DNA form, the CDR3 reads TGCGCCAGCAGTCCCGGAAGTCGACCTAGCGGGGATTCCTACAATGAGCAGTTCTTC. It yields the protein CASSPGSRPSGDSYNEQFF.

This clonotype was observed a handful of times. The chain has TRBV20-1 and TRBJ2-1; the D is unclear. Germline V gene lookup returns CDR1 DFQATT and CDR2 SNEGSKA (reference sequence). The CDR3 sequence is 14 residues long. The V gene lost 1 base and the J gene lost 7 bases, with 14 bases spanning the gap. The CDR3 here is CSARVSRPPNEQFF. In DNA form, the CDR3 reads TGCAGTGCTAGAGTCTCCCGTCCCCCTAATGAGCAGTTCTTC.

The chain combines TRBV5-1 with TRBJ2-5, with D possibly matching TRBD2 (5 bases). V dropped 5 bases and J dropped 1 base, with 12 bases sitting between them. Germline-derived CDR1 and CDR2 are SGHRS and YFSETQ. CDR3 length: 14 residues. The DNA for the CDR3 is TGCGCCAGCAGTCCCGGGATGGTCCAAGAGACCCAGTACTTC. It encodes CASSPGMVQETQYF.

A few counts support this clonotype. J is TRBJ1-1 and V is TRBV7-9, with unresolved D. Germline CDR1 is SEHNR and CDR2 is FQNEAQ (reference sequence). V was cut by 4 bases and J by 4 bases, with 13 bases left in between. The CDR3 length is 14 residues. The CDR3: CASSSHTGPTEAFF. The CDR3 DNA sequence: TGTGCCAGCAGCTCACATACCGGGCCCACTGAAGCTTTCTTT. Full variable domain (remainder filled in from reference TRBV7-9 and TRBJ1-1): DTGVSQNPRHKITKRGQNVTFRCDPISEHNRLYWYRQTLGQGPEFLTYFQNEAQLEKSRLLSDRFSAERPKGSFSTLEIQRTEQGDSAMYLCASSSHTGPTEAFFGQGTRLTVV.